The rows below give T cell receptor beta chains drawn from one sample of a study of T cells in Graves' hyperthyroidism and ophthalmopathy. TCRdb used MiXCR to reprocess the multiplex PCR reads, holding one entry per CDR3 protein. The table includes roughly 570,000 distinct CDR3 sequences, more than 45% detected once. Sequencing was done on a sample of peripheral blood or thyroid tissue (not recorded which). Every receptor here comes from a woman under 30 with Graves' hyperthyroidism. Both conserved end residues are part of each CDR3. A D gene is named only where the DNA matches it firmly. Only part of the rows carry a size: once, few, many, or a class if the clone is expanded.

abundance: many
len: 15
v_gene: TRBV24-1
j_gene: TRBJ2-7
d_gene: NA
CDR3nt: TGTGCCACCAGCCCCCCGCGGGACCTGGAGTACGAGCAGTACTTC
CDR3aa: CATSPPRDLEYEQYF

abundance: many
len: 16
v_gene: TRBV5-6
j_gene: TRBJ2-7
d_gene: TRBD1
CDR3nt: TGTGCCAGCAGCTTGGAGTTTGCGACAGGGAGCCACGAGCAGTACTTC
CDR3aa: CASSLEFATGSHEQYF

abundance: many
len: 13
v_gene: TRBV13
j_gene: TRBJ2-7
d_gene: NA
CDR3nt: TGTGCCAGCAGTCGGAGCAGCACCTACGAGCAGTACTTC
CDR3aa: CASSRSSTYEQYF

abundance: few
len: 16
v_gene: TRBV6-4
j_gene: TRBJ1-1
d_gene: NA
CDR3nt: TGTGCCAGCTCATCCCTATACGTCAATGCCAACACTGAAGCTTTCTTT
CDR3aa: CASSSLYVNANTEAFF

abundance: NA
len: 15
v_gene: TRBV9
j_gene: TRBJ2-6
d_gene: TRBD1
CDR3nt: TGTGCCAGCACCGTGACCGGACAGGGGGGCAACGTCCTGACTTTC
CDR3aa: CASTVTGQGGNVLTF

abundance: NA
len: 15
v_gene: TRBV7-9
j_gene: TRBJ1-5
d_gene: NA
CDR3nt: TGTGCCAGCAGTGCTCTTCAGGGGAACAATCAGCCCCAGCATTTT
CDR3aa: CASSALQGNNQPQHF

abundance: NA
len: 15
v_gene: TRBV10-3
j_gene: TRBJ2-7
d_gene: TRBD2
CDR3nt: TGTGCCATCAGTGAGTCCCAGCGGGAATACAATGAGCAGTACTTC
CDR3aa: CAISESQREYNEQYF

abundance: NA
len: 18
v_gene: TRBV12-5
j_gene: TRBJ2-7
d_gene: TRBD2
CDR3nt: TGTGCTAGTGGTTTGGACCCCCTGACTAGCGGGAGTACCCACGAGCATTACTTC
CDR3aa: CASGLDPLTSGSTHEHYF

abundance: few
len: 14
v_gene: TRBV3-1
j_gene: TRBJ1-2
d_gene: TRBD1
CDR3nt: TGTGCCAGCAGCCAGAACAGGGGACCCTATGGCTACACCTTC
CDR3aa: CASSQNRGPYGYTF

abundance: NA
len: 17
v_gene: TRBV20-1
j_gene: TRBJ2-2
d_gene: TRBD2
CDR3nt: TGCAGTGCTAGGGGGCTAGCGGGAGCACTACCCTACAATGAGCAGTTTTTT
CDR3aa: CSARGLAGALPYNEQFF

abundance: many
len: 13
v_gene: TRBV4-1
j_gene: TRBJ1-1
d_gene: NA
CDR3nt: TGCGCCAGCAGCCAAAGGGGGGACACTGAAGCTTTCTTT
CDR3aa: CASSQRGDTEAFF

abundance: many
len: 14
v_gene: TRBV4-2
j_gene: TRBJ1-4
d_gene: NA
CDR3nt: TGTGCCAGCAGCAGACAATCTGCTAATGAAAAACTGTTTTTT
CDR3aa: CASSRQSANEKLFF

abundance: NA
len: 17
v_gene: TRBV5-1
j_gene: TRBJ2-7
d_gene: TRBD1
CDR3nt: TGCGCCGGCAGCTTGTATGCCACGACAGGGGCCGCCTACGAGCAGTACTTC
CDR3aa: CAGSLYATTGAAYEQYF

abundance: NA
len: 17
v_gene: TRBV7-7
j_gene: TRBJ2-3
d_gene: TRBD2
CDR3nt: TGTGCTAGCAGCTCCGGACTAGCGCCCCGTGAGATAGATACGCAGTATTTT
CDR3aa: CASSSGLAPREIDTQYF

abundance: many
len: 15
v_gene: TRBV6-2/TRBV6-3
j_gene: TRBJ1-1
d_gene: NA
CDR3nt: TGTGCCAGCAGTTACTGGGGGGCAGGCTCCACTGAAGCTTTCTTT
CDR3aa: CASSYWGAGSTEAFF

abundance: NA
len: 15
v_gene: TRBV13
j_gene: TRBJ1-2
d_gene: NA
CDR3nt: TGTGCCAGCAGCTTAGGAGCGCCGCAGGGTCATGGCTACACCTTC
CDR3aa: CASSLGAPQGHGYTF

abundance: NA
len: 14
v_gene: TRBV27
j_gene: TRBJ2-7
d_gene: NA
CDR3nt: TGTGCCAGCAGTTCAAGGTTTTTCGGAGACGAGCAGTACTTC
CDR3aa: CASSSRFFGDEQYF

abundance: NA
len: 17
v_gene: TRBV7-2
j_gene: TRBJ1-2
d_gene: NA
CDR3nt: TGTGCCAGCAGCTTAGGCCCCGGGGCGGTTGGTGGCTATGGCTACACCTTC
CDR3aa: CASSLGPGAVGGYGYTF

abundance: many
len: 17
v_gene: TRBV5-1
j_gene: TRBJ2-7
d_gene: TRBD2
CDR3nt: TGCGCCAGCAAGAGGACTAGCGATAGTAGAGGTTGGTACGAGCAGTACTTC
CDR3aa: CASKRTSDSRGWYEQYF

abundance: once
len: 13
v_gene: TRBV25-1
j_gene: TRBJ2-3
d_gene: TRBD1
CDR3nt: TGTGCCAGCCGGGACAGGGGTACAGATACGCAGTATTTT
CDR3aa: CASRDRGTDTQYF

abundance: many
len: 15
v_gene: TRBV4-1
j_gene: TRBJ2-7
d_gene: NA
CDR3nt: TGCGCCAGCAGCCAGAACCGGGACGGGCCCTACGAGCAGTACTTC
CDR3aa: CASSQNRDGPYEQYF

abundance: many
len: 20
v_gene: TRBV29-1
j_gene: TRBJ1-4
d_gene: NA
CDR3nt: TGCAGCGTTGAAGATGGTGGCTTTCGTGAGGGGCGAGGGATTAATGAAAAACTGTTTTTT
CDR3aa: CSVEDGGFREGRGINEKLFF

abundance: many
len: 11
v_gene: TRBV5-6
j_gene: TRBJ2-7
d_gene: NA
CDR3nt: TGTGCCAGCAGCCGCCGCTACGAGCAGTACTTC
CDR3aa: CASSRRYEQYF

abundance: many
len: 14
v_gene: TRBV12-3/TRBV12-4
j_gene: TRBJ1-2
d_gene: NA
CDR3nt: TGTGCCAGCAGTTATGACAAGATTAACTATGGCTACACCTTC
CDR3aa: CASSYDKINYGYTF

abundance: many
len: 16
v_gene: TRBV7-9
j_gene: TRBJ1-4
d_gene: NA
CDR3nt: TGTGCCAGCAGCTTAGACCTAAACAGGGCCGATGAAAAACTGTTTTTT
CDR3aa: CASSLDLNRADEKLFF

abundance: few
len: 14
v_gene: TRBV4-1
j_gene: TRBJ2-7
d_gene: NA
CDR3nt: TGCGCCAGCAGCCTAAGAAATTATTACTACGAGCAGTACTTC
CDR3aa: CASSLRNYYYEQYF

abundance: NA
len: 18
v_gene: TRBV6-4
j_gene: TRBJ2-1
d_gene: NA
CDR3nt: TGTGCCAGCAGCCGCACAGGGAATTATCCTCCCAGCGACAATGAGCAGTTCTTC
CDR3aa: CASSRTGNYPPSDNEQFF

abundance: NA
len: 14
v_gene: TRBV5-1
j_gene: TRBJ2-7
d_gene: NA
CDR3nt: TGCGCCAGCAGCTCGGGACGGCGAGGAGACGAGCAGTACTTC
CDR3aa: CASSSGRRGDEQYF

abundance: many
len: 14
v_gene: TRBV6-2/TRBV6-3
j_gene: TRBJ1-1
d_gene: TRBD1
CDR3nt: TGTGCCAGCAGTTGGACAGGGATGAACACTGAAGCTTTCTTT
CDR3aa: CASSWTGMNTEAFF

abundance: NA
len: 14
v_gene: TRBV7-6
j_gene: TRBJ2-3
d_gene: TRBD2
CDR3nt: TGTGCCAGCAGCCTAACTAGCGGGGGGGATACGCAGTATTTT
CDR3aa: CASSLTSGGDTQYF

abundance: NA
len: 16
v_gene: TRBV5-1
j_gene: TRBJ1-2
d_gene: NA
CDR3nt: TGCGCCAGCAGCCAAATCCCAGGGGCCTCCAACTATGGCTACACCTTC
CDR3aa: CASSQIPGASNYGYTF

abundance: NA
len: 12
v_gene: TRBV7-8
j_gene: TRBJ2-2
d_gene: NA
CDR3nt: TGTGCCATTTCATTAGGAGACGGGGAGCTGTTTTTT
CDR3aa: CAISLGDGELFF

abundance: many
len: 15
v_gene: TRBV20-1
j_gene: TRBJ1-6
d_gene: TRBD1
CDR3nt: TGCAGTGCTACCCCCGAGAGGACAGGGTCATCACCCCTCCACTTT
CDR3aa: CSATPERTGSSPLHF

abundance: NA
len: 13
v_gene: TRBV6-5
j_gene: TRBJ1-4
d_gene: NA
CDR3nt: TGTGCCAGCAGTGGGGACTATAATGAAAAACTGTTTTTT
CDR3aa: CASSGDYNEKLFF

abundance: NA
len: 13
v_gene: TRBV29-1
j_gene: TRBJ1-2
d_gene: TRBD1
CDR3nt: TGCAGCGTTGCGGGACAGGGCACCAATGGCTACACCTTC
CDR3aa: CSVAGQGTNGYTF

abundance: NA
len: 15
v_gene: TRBV7-6
j_gene: TRBJ2-7
d_gene: NA
CDR3nt: TGTGCCAGCAGCCAAGCCGTAGAACAGTGGAACGAGCAGTACTTC
CDR3aa: CASSQAVEQWNEQYF

abundance: many
len: 14
v_gene: TRBV12-3/TRBV12-4
j_gene: TRBJ1-6
d_gene: NA
CDR3nt: TGTGCCAGCAGTCCACGACAGTTCATCTCACCCCTCCACTTT
CDR3aa: CASSPRQFISPLHF

abundance: many
len: 15
v_gene: TRBV9
j_gene: TRBJ2-7
d_gene: NA
CDR3nt: TGTGCCAGCAGCGTAGAGGGCTATACGACCGACGAGCAGTACTTC
CDR3aa: CASSVEGYTTDEQYF

abundance: many
len: 13
v_gene: TRBV7-9
j_gene: TRBJ1-2
d_gene: TRBD1
CDR3nt: TGTGCCAGCAGCGGTACAGGGGACTATGGCTACACCTTC
CDR3aa: CASSGTGDYGYTF

abundance: NA
len: 14
v_gene: TRBV29-1
j_gene: TRBJ2-7
d_gene: NA
CDR3nt: TGCAGCGTTGAGGACAGCCGGGACTACAATGAGCAGTACTTC
CDR3aa: CSVEDSRDYNEQYF

abundance: once
len: 19
v_gene: TRBV24-1
j_gene: TRBJ1-5
d_gene: NA
CDR3nt: TGTGCCACCAGTGCTAGAGAGGCAAAGGGACACCCACGGGGGCAGCCCCAGCATTTT
CDR3aa: CATSAREAKGHPRGQPQHF

abundance: NA
len: 16
v_gene: TRBV2
j_gene: TRBJ1-4
d_gene: NA
CDR3nt: TGTGCCAGCAGTGAGCGGGACACCGGGGAGCATGAAAAACTGTTTTTT
CDR3aa: CASSERDTGEHEKLFF

abundance: many
len: 17
v_gene: TRBV7-2
j_gene: TRBJ1-2
d_gene: NA
CDR3nt: TGTGCCAGCAGCTTGGATATCGGGACCGATTACGGGTGGGGCTACACCTTC
CDR3aa: CASSLDIGTDYGWGYTF

abundance: many
len: 15
v_gene: TRBV3-1
j_gene: TRBJ1-1
d_gene: NA
CDR3nt: TGTGCCAGCAGCCAAGATTCTAGGGGCAGGGTTGGCGCTTTCTTT
CDR3aa: CASSQDSRGRVGAFF

abundance: many
len: 15
v_gene: TRBV24-1
j_gene: TRBJ2-2
d_gene: NA
CDR3nt: TGTGCCACCAGTGGTGATAGCGAAAACACCGGGGAGCTGTTTTTT
CDR3aa: CATSGDSENTGELFF

abundance: few
len: 16
v_gene: TRBV19
j_gene: TRBJ2-7
d_gene: TRBD2
CDR3nt: TGTGCCAGTAGCCTCCTGCCGGGACTAGCGATGAACGAGCAGTACTTC
CDR3aa: CASSLLPGLAMNEQYF

abundance: NA
len: 16
v_gene: TRBV29-1
j_gene: TRBJ1-1
d_gene: NA
CDR3nt: TGCAGCGTTGAAGGGCCAGCGGAGGGTGAGAATACTGAAGCTTTCTTT
CDR3aa: CSVEGPAEGENTEAFF

abundance: NA
len: 13
v_gene: TRBV29-1
j_gene: TRBJ1-2
d_gene: NA
CDR3nt: TGCAGCGTTGAGCTCCCCGCGGACTATGGCTACACCTTC
CDR3aa: CSVELPADYGYTF

abundance: many
len: 14
v_gene: TRBV20-1
j_gene: TRBJ1-6
d_gene: NA
CDR3nt: TGCAGCGCTCCGTCGGATAGCATAGATTCACCCCTCCACTTT
CDR3aa: CSAPSDSIDSPLHF

abundance: many
len: 15
v_gene: TRBV19
j_gene: TRBJ2-7
d_gene: NA
CDR3nt: TGTGCCAGTAGTACCGGGGTAGGTGGGGACTACGAGCAGTACTTC
CDR3aa: CASSTGVGGDYEQYF

abundance: few
len: 21
v_gene: TRBV12-5
j_gene: TRBJ2-2
d_gene: TRBD2
CDR3nt: TGTGCTAGTGGTTTGGTACTTGGACTAGCGGGAGGGCCCTCGGGAACCGGGGAGCTGTTTTTT
CDR3aa: CASGLVLGLAGGPSGTGELFF

abundance: NA
len: 14
v_gene: TRBV5-4
j_gene: TRBJ1-2
d_gene: NA
CDR3nt: TGTGCCAGCAGCGTAGCTTGGGGGAACTATGGCTACACCTTC
CDR3aa: CASSVAWGNYGYTF

abundance: many
len: 16
v_gene: TRBV2
j_gene: TRBJ2-2
d_gene: NA
CDR3nt: TGTGCCAGCAGGGCCGCAAGGGCCACAGACACCGGGGAGCTGTTTTTT
CDR3aa: CASRAARATDTGELFF

abundance: many
len: 14
v_gene: TRBV29-1
j_gene: TRBJ1-1
d_gene: NA
CDR3nt: TGCAGCGTTGAACGCAAGTTGATGAACACTGAAGCTTTCTTT
CDR3aa: CSVERKLMNTEAFF

abundance: many
len: 13
v_gene: TRBV7-9
j_gene: TRBJ2-5
d_gene: NA
CDR3nt: TGTGCCATCCCCCGGGACAACCAAGAGACCCAGTACTTC
CDR3aa: CAIPRDNQETQYF